The sample holds one count of the clone carrying this TCR beta chain. The antigen is not known. This sample was taken from a study of T cell repertoires in cytomegalovirus infection. About the research overall: It was recently identified HLA-C-restricted and well-studied HLA-B-restricted CMV epitopes that the study used. Indications came from public TCR beta signatures; they pointed to CMV infection and to a matching HLA type.

In TCRdb, the reads were re-called with MiXCR into one record per CDR3 protein. Of about 400,000 distinct CDR3 sequences listed, about a third are singletons. General observations from the study: Across the ex vivo response, the dominant clonotypes were HLA-C-restricted CMV-specific TCR beta clonotypes. Carriage of CMV together with the relevant HLA was identifiable through cumulative public TCR beta family frequency.

The V and J ends lost 6 bases and 4 bases respectively, with 5 bases between them. The CDR3 has 11 residues. CDR1 and CDR2 (germline): SGHNT, YENEEA. Sequencing was performed on cultured PBMCs, taken from culture after CMV antigen stimulation. This sequence joins TRBV11-3 and TRBJ2-3; no clear D gene. The TCR sequence derives from a human donor in good health (CMV status not recorded). Some clones in this sample may be carry-over from other donors' samples. The CDR3 is CASSWADTQYF. CDR3 sequence (DNA): TGTGCCAGCAGTTGGGCAGATACGCAGTATTTT.